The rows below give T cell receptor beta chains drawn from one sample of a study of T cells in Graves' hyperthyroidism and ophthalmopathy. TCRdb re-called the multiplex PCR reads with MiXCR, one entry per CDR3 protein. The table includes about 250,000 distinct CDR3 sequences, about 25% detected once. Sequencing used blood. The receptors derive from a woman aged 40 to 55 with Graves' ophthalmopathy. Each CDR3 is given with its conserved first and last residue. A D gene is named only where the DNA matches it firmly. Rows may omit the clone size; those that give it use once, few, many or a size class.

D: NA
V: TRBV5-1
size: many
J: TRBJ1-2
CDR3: CASSLDTGNYGYTF
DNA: TGCGCCAGCAGCTTGGATACAGGAAACTATGGCTACACCTTC

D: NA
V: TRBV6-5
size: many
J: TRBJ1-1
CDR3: CASSYSNTEHEAFF
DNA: TGTGCCAGCAGTTACTCGAACACGGAACATGAAGCTTTCTTT

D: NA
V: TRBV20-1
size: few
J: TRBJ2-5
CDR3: CSASPGPGVTQYF
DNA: TGCAGTGCTAGTCCGGGACCGGGTGTGACCCAGTACTTC

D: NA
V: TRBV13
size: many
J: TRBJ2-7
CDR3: CASSLQRDYEQYF
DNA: TGTGCCAGCAGCTTACAGAGGGACTACGAGCAGTACTTC

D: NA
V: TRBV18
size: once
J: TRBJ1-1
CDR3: CASSPYRVGRNTEAFF
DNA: TGTGCCAGCTCACCATACAGGGTAGGGCGGAACACTGAAGCTTTCTTT

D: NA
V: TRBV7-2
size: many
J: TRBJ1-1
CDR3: CASIQDRLKTEAFF
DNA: TGTGCCAGCATTCAGGACAGACTAAAAACTGAAGCTTTCTTT

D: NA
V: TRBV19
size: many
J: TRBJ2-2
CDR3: CASSMRLSTGELFF
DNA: TGTGCCAGTAGTATGCGTCTAAGTACCGGGGAGCTGTTTTTT

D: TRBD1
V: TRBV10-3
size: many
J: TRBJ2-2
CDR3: CAIKRGTGGANTGELFF
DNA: TGTGCCATCAAAAGGGGGACAGGGGGTGCGAACACCGGGGAGCTGTTTTTT

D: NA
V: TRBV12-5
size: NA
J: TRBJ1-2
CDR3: CASGLEEGGAVGYTF
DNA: TGTGCTAGTGGTTTGGAAGAAGGCGGGGCAGTCGGCTACACCTTC

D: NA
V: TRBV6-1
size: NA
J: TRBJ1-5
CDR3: CASRERGNRNQPQHF
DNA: TGTGCCAGCAGAGAACGGGGGAATAGGAATCAGCCCCAGCATTTT

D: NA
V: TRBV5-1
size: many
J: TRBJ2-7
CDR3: CASSLDWGLEQYF
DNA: TGCGCCAGCAGCTTGGATTGGGGTCTCGAGCAGTACTTC

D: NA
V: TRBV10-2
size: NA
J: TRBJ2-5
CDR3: CASRPGTRVRETQYF
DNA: TGCGCCAGCAGGCCAGGGACGAGGGTGCGGGAGACCCAGTACTTC

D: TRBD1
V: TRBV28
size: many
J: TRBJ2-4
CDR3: CASSTDRDRAKNIQYF
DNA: TGTGCCAGCAGTACAGACAGGGATAGAGCCAAAAACATTCAGTACTTC

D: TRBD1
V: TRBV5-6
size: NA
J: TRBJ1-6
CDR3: CASSLGQGAGSSPLNF
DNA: TGTGCCAGCAGCTTGGGACAGGGGGCTGGTAGTTCACCCCTCAACTTT

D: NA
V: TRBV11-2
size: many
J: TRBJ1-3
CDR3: CASSLAGRGNTIYF
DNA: TGTGCCAGCAGCTTGGCAGGGAGAGGAAACACCATATATTTT

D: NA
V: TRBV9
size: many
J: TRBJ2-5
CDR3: CASSVVGTGQETQYF
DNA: TGTGCCAGCAGCGTAGTGGGGACGGGCCAAGAGACCCAGTACTTC

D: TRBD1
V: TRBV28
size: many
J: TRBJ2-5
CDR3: CASSGQGAGVQETQYF
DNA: TGTGCCAGCAGTGGACAGGGGGCGGGGGTCCAAGAGACCCAGTACTTC

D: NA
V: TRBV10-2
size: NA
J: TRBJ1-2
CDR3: CASSESGIGYTF
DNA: TGCGCCAGCAGTGAGTCAGGGATTGGCTACACCTTC

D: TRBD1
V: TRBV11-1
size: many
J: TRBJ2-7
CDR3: CASSSRGQDSSYEQYF
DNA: TGTGCCAGCAGCTCCAGGGGACAGGATAGCTCCTACGAGCAGTACTTC

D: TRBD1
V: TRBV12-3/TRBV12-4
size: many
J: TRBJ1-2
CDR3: CASSPAGTGGGGYTF
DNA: TGTGCCAGCAGTCCAGCCGGGACAGGGGGTGGCGGCTACACCTTC

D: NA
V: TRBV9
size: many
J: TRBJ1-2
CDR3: CASSVGADHLIYGYTF
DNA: TGTGCCAGCAGCGTAGGGGCAGACCACTTAATCTATGGCTACACCTTC

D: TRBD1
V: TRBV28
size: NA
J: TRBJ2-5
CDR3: CASSTSGQGSETQYF
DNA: TGTGCCAGCAGTACCTCGGGACAGGGATCAGAGACCCAGTACTTC

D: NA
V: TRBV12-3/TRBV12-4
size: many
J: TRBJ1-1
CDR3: CASTPQAGNAFF
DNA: TGTGCCAGCACCCCGCAGGCGGGAAACGCTTTCTTT

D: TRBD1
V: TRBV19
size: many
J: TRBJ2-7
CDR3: CASRDRNRYEQYF
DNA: TGTGCCAGCCGGGACAGGAACCGCTACGAGCAGTACTTC

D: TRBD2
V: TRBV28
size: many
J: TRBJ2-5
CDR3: CASSLLRTSGRETQYF
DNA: TGTGCCAGCAGTTTATTACGGACTAGCGGGAGAGAGACCCAGTACTTC

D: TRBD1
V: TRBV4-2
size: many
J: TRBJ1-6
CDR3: CASSQTGQGNSPLHF
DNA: TGTGCCAGCAGCCAGACGGGACAGGGGAATTCACCCCTCCACTTT

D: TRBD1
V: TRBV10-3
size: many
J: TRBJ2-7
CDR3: CAIREDRGLYEQYF
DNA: TGTGCCATCAGGGAGGACAGGGGGCTCTACGAGCAGTACTTC

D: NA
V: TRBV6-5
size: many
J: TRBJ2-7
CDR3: CASSYSYGGFYEQYF
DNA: TGTGCCAGCAGTTACTCCTACGGCGGGTTCTACGAGCAGTACTTC

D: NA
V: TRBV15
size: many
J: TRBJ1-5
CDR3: CATSAQGYGQPQHF
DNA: TGTGCCACCAGCGCACAGGGTTACGGTCAGCCCCAGCATTTT

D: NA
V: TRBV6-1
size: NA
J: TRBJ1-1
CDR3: CASSDGARRGTEAFF
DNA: TGTGCCAGCAGTGACGGGGCGCGCCGTGGCACTGAAGCTTTCTTT

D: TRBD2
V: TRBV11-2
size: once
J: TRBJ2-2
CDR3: CASSYSRGSGELFF
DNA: TGTGCCAGCAGTTACTCGCGGGGGTCCGGGGAGCTGTTTTTT

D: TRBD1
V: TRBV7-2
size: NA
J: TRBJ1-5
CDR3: CASSRDREKNQPQHF
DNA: TGTGCCAGCAGCCGCGACAGGGAGAAAAATCAGCCCCAGCATTTT

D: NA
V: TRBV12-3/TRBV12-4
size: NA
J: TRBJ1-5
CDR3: CASSLFGGPQHF
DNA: TGTGCCAGCAGTTTATTCGGCGGGCCCCAGCATTTT

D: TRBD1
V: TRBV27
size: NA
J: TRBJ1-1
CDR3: CASSLMGQKNTEAFF
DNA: TGTGCCAGCAGCTTAATGGGACAGAAGAACACTGAAGCTTTCTTT

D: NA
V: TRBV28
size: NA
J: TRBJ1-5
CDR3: CASSWGSGNQPQHF
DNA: TGTGCCAGCAGTTGGGGATCCGGTAATCAGCCCCAGCATTTT